The T cell receptor beta chain described here comes from a study of graft-versus-host responses after intestinal transplantation. The CDR3 loop spans 15 amino acids. Germline V gene data show CDR1 as MNHEY and CDR2 as SMNVEV (reference sequence). The V and J ends lost 7 bases and 8 bases, in that order; junction bases with no gene match: 9. Clones were sequenced by immunoSEQ multiplex PCR, and TCRdb holds only the in-frame ones, with some missing. The profile shows about 20,000 clones, more than 40% of them singletons. The starting material was alloreactive CD4+ T cells from a mixed lymphocyte reaction culture, obtained before intestinal transplant. Indicated subset: CFSE-low proliferating T cells sorted from approximately 6-day pre-transplant mixed lymphocyte reaction (GvH or HvG direction). The chain recombines TRBV27 with TRBJ2-1, with 12 bases aligning to TRBD2. The receptor's source is a human patient who received an intestinal transplant. This CDR3 is CASTSGGAALYEQFF. The CDR3, as DNA: TGTGCCAGCACTAGCGGGGGGGCCGCTTTATATGAGCAGTTCTTC.